This T cell receptor (beta chain) came from a study of long-term antiretroviral therapy in people with HIV. The trim removed 5 bases at V and 8 bases at J, leaving 9 bases unmatched. Germline lookup yields CDR1 WSHSY and CDR2 SAAADI. The length of the CDR3 is 16 residues. Every specimen held between roughly 0.85-11 million cryopreserved PBMC. These were thawed and washed before DNA extraction. Version v3.0 of the immunoSEQ assay was performed at survey level. TCRdb's table, derived via immunoSEQ multiplex PCR, lists solely in-frame clones and lacks some. The sample lists about 25,000 clones; around 80% were seen once.

The J gene is TRBJ2-1, the V gene TRBV10-2; 13 bases are shared with TRBD2. This receptor was taken from a woman aged 40 to 55 with HIV. The sample in question was unsorted PBMCs, obtained 1.2 years after starting antiretroviral therapy. CDR3 coding DNA: TGCGCCAGCAGTCCACTCACTAGCGGGGGGGCCTATGAGCAGTTCTTC. Protein product: CASSPLTSGGAYEQFF.